The clone carrying this T cell receptor (beta chain) was picked up many times. The data are from a study of low-dose radiotherapy and immunotherapy resistance in tumors. Study-wide background: The drug cyclophosphamide was given into a vein at 200 mg/m2 every two weeks, one day before radiation and immunotherapy.

TRAV and TRBV primers primed cDNA for both TCRalpha and TCRbeta. Amplification of TCRs used a constant-region primer and V-primer adapter for around 19 PCR cycles. MiXCR, run by TCRdb on the reads, gives a single entry per CDR3 protein. The table shows fewer than 90,000 distinct CDR3 sequences, with 31% occurring only once. Trimming took 2 bases from V and 1 from J; bases not matched to a gene: 2. There are 15 residues in the CDR3. Germline lookup yields CDR1 SGHTA and CDR2 FQGNSA. This sample's time point: before trial treatment. The chain joins TRBV7-2 to TRBJ2-3; 8 nucleotides match TRBD2. The clonotype was recovered from a female donor with ovarian cancer. The specimen comprised PBMCs, sampled before treatment. CDR3 sequence: CASSLLAGRTDTQYF. The CDR3 nucleotides are TGTGCCAGCAGCTTACTAGCGGGTCGCACAGATACGCAGTATTTT.